Below, 21 T cell receptor beta chains from the same sample are listed, as sequenced in a study of CD8 T cells in Susac syndrome. RNA, at roughly 0.5 to 1 ug, was reverse transcribed with random hexamers. TCRdb itself ran the immunoSEQ multiplex PCR reads through MiXCR, one entry per CDR3 protein. This table has around 190,000 distinct CDR3 sequences, approximately 93% appearing once. Sequenced material: CD4+ T cells from PBMCs. The receptors come from a human donor in good health.

This sequence joins TRBV20-1 and TRBJ2-2; 10 bases are a match to TRBD2. CDR3 size: 15 residues. Trimming removed 4 bases from V and 0 bases from J; junction bases left unmatched: 2. The germline CDR1 and CDR2 sequences are DFQATT and SNEGSKA (reference sequence). CDR3 bases: TGCAGTGCTACCCTAGCGGGAGCGAACACCGGGGAGCTGTTTTTT. This translates into CSATLAGANTGELFF.

This clonotype showed up just once. J is TRBJ2-3 and V is TRBV9; D is uncertain. Germline loops: CDR1 SGDLS, CDR2 YYNGEE. Trimming cost V 0 bases and J 2 bases, with 16 bases left between them. The CDR3 has 17 amino acids. CDR3 sequence reads: CASSVGGTAALTDTQYF. CDR3 DNA sequence: TGTGCCAGCAGCGTAGGAGGTACGGCAGCCCTCACAGATACGCAGTATTTT.

This rearrangement joins TRBV2 to TRBJ2-7; maybe TRBD2 (6 bases). Germline loops: CDR1 SNHLY, CDR2 FYNNEI. V was clipped by 4 bases and J by 9 bases, with 10 bases between them. This CDR3 comprises 11 residues. In DNA, the CDR3 is TGTGCCAGCAGTGGCGCGGGGCCGCAGTACTTC. It encodes CASSGAGPQYF.

In DNA form, the CDR3 reads TGTGCCAGCAGCACCTTAGGGGAGACCCAGTACTTC. Its translation: CASSTLGETQYF. The V call is TRBV11-1, the J call TRBJ2-5, with unresolved D. Germline V CDR1 and CDR2: SGHAT, FQDESV (reference sequence). CDR3 length: 12 residues. With 5 bases removed from V and 5 bases from J, the gap between germline ends came to 9 bases.

The chain carries TRBV28 and TRBJ2-4; tentatively, D is TRBD1 (7 bases). V dropped 8 bases and J dropped 2 bases, with 10 bases sitting between them. Germline V gene data show CDR1 as MDHEN and CDR2 as SYDVKM. This CDR3 comprises 13 residues. CDR3 sequence reads: CASQGGSKNIQYF. CDR3 DNA sequence: TGTGCCAGCCAGGGGGGCTCCAAAAACATTCAGTACTTC.

This chain links TRBV28 with TRBJ2-7, with D tentatively TRBD2 (5 bases). CDR3 length: 14 residues. V shed 2 bases and J shed 2 bases, with 10 bases lying between them. CDR1 and CDR2 from the germline V gene are MDHEN and SYDVKM. The CDR3 nucleotides read TGTGCCAGCAGTTTACCGGGAAGAACCTACGAGCAGTACTTC. Protein product: CASSLPGRTYEQYF.

The rearrangement links TRBV12-3 or TRBV12-4 to TRBJ1-5, with a weak D call TRBD1 (6 bases). The V and J ends lost 5 bases and 4 bases respectively, with 21 bases between them. The CDR3 consists of 17 residues. DNA for the CDR3: TGTGCCAGCAGTAAAATGGATCGGGTCAGGGGTAATCAGCCCCAGCATTTT. Translated, it gives CASSKMDRVRGNQPQHF.

The chain uses TRBV4-3 and TRBJ2-5, with TRBD2 matching over 12 bases. CDR3 length: 18 residues. Trimming cost V 3 bases and J 6 bases; bases outside gene matches: 14. Germline V gives CDR1 LGHNA, CDR2 YSLEER. The CDR3 nucleotides read TGCGCCAGCAGCCAGTATCTAGCGGGGGGGCCGTACGGACAGACCCAGTACTTC. Residues: CASSQYLAGGPYGQTQYF.

The CDR3 region is CASSLPGGPKRELFF. The CDR3 nucleotides read TGTGCCAGCAGTCTCCCGGGGGGCCCAAAGAGGGAGCTGTTTTTT. The J gene is TRBJ2-2, the V gene TRBV6-5; perhaps TRBD2 as D (7 bases). CDR1 MNHEY and CDR2 SVGAGI come from the germline V gene. Trimming left V 5 bases short and J 9 bases short, with 19 bases between. The CDR3 spans 15 residues.

This clonotype showed up just once. This chain connects TRBV12-3 or TRBV12-4 to TRBJ2-1; 9 bases align to TRBD1. The J segment lost 10 bases and the V segment lost 4 bases, leaving 17 bases of the junction unmatched. CDR3 length: 17 amino acids. The DNA for the CDR3 is TGTGCCAGCAGTTCTGCGCCCCCGGGACAGGGTGGGCACGAGCAGTTCTTC. Its protein product is CASSSAPPGQGGHEQFF.

This CDR3 is CASSLAGARVGTEAFF. The CDR3 DNA is TGCGCCAGCAGCTTGGCGGGGGCGCGGGTTGGCACTGAAGCTTTCTTT. The rearrangement links TRBV5-1 to TRBJ1-1, with D perhaps TRBD1 (6 bases). The ends were cut back, 0 bases at V and 4 bases at J, with 16 bases in the middle. Looked up from germline, CDR1 is SGHRS and CDR2 is YFSETQ. CDR3 length: 16 amino acids.

For the CDR3, the DNA is TGTGCCAGCTCCCAAAGTCAGGGTATCAGCACAGATACGCAGTATTTT. It is translated as CASSQSQGISTDTQYF. The chain recombines TRBV18 with TRBJ2-3; a weak D match, TRBD1 (5 bases). This CDR3 region has 16 residues. The germline V gene encodes CDR1 KGHSH and CDR2 LQKENI. The V end was cut by 6 bases, the J end by 0 bases, with 16 bases between.

The chain combines TRBV5-1 with TRBJ2-3, with 9 bases lining up with TRBD1. The CDR3 is made up of 17 amino acids. Unmatched junction bases numbered 11, after V lost 4 bases and J lost 2 bases. Germline V lookup: CDR1 SGHRS, CDR2 YFSETQ. In DNA form, the CDR3 reads TGCGCCAGCAGCCACCCCGGACAGGGGACGTTCACAGATACGCAGTATTTT. As protein: CASSHPGQGTFTDTQYF.

This rearrangement joins TRBV19 to TRBJ1-2; the D is unclear. Germline loops: CDR1 LNHDA, CDR2 SQIVND (reference sequence). Trimming stripped 6 bases from V and 3 bases from J, with 11 bases between. This CDR3 spans 13 amino acids. This chain's CDR3 is CASREDPDYGYTF. Written as DNA, the CDR3 is TGTGCCAGTAGGGAAGACCCGGACTATGGCTACACCTTC.

V and J are TRBV6-1 and TRBJ1-2; weak D call: TRBD1 (5 bases). The germline V and J ends were trimmed by 3 bases and 5 bases, with 7 bases remaining between them. Germline loops: CDR1 MNHNS, CDR2 SASEGT. The CDR3 has 12 residues. CDR3 DNA: TGTGCCAGCAGTGACCAGGGATATGGCTACACCTTC. Residues: CASSDQGYGYTF.

The chain links TRBV12-3 or TRBV12-4 to TRBJ1-2; a possible D gene is TRBD1 (5 bases). This CDR3 has 16 residues. V gave up 5 bases and J gave up 2 bases, with 18 bases separating them. The CDR3 DNA reads as TGTGCCAGCAGTGTAACATCTGGGGGTGTCAACTATGGCTACACCTTC. Translating gives CASSVTSGGVNYGYTF.

This rearrangement joins TRBV21-1 to TRBJ1-2; the D call TRBD1 from the table was never checked on the DNA. TRBV21-1 is a recognized pseudogene. CDR3 length equals 15 residues. The DNA of the CDR3 is TGTGCCAGCAGCGCCACTTGGGGACACAACTATGGCTACACCTTC. This sequence encodes CASSATWGHNYGYTF.

The chain has TRBV7-2 and TRBJ2-7; D is perhaps TRBD1 or TRBD2 (6 bases each). CDR3 length: 14 amino acids. Per germline, CDR1 SGHTA and CDR2 FQGNSA. Trimming removed 5 bases at V and 1 base at J, with 12 bases between. CDR3 sequence: CASSRVGGSYEQYV. DNA of the CDR3: TGTGCCAGCAGCAGAGTAGGGGGGTCCTACGAGCAGTACGTC.

This clonotype appeared a single time. V is TRBV6-2 or TRBV6-3 and J is TRBJ1-5, with 8 bases identical to TRBD1. The ends lost 7 bases at V and 0 bases at J; junction bases unmatched: 5. From germline, CDR1 is MNHEY and CDR2 SVGEGT. The CDR3 is made up of 15 amino acids. CDR3 bases: TGTGCCAGCACCCGGACAGGGCTTAGCAATCAGCCCCAGCATTTT. It translates to CASTRTGLSNQPQHF.

J is TRBJ1-2 and V is TRBV5-4; D not resolved. Germline assignment: CDR1 SGHNT and CDR2 YYREEE (reference sequence). Trimming cost V 0 bases and J 5 bases, with 11 bases left between them. The CDR3 loop spans 14 amino acids. CDR3 sequence (DNA): TGTGCCAGCAGCTTGGAACGCGGGGTTTATGGCTACACCTTC. Translated: CASSLERGVYGYTF.

The chain has TRBV5-1 and TRBJ1-1; tentative D call: TRBD1 (6 bases). CDR1 SGHRS and CDR2 YFSETQ come from the germline V gene. V dropped 4 bases and J dropped 0 bases, with 16 bases sitting between them. The CDR3 covers 16 residues. In nucleotides, the CDR3 is TGCGCCAGCAGCCCTGGACAGCGACTCATGAACACTGAAGCTTTCTTT. Translation: CASSPGQRLMNTEAFF.